This TCR beta chain was identified during a study of radiotherapy plus CTLA-4 blockade in lung cancer. Each patient with chemo-refractory metastatic non-small-cell lung cancer was treated with focal radiation plus CTLA-4 blockade using ipilimumab. The protocol was immunoSEQ multiplex PCR, while the TCRdb copy is restricted to in-frame clones and leaves out a portion. The data hold some 37,000 clones, with around three quarters observed a single time. The germline gives CDR1 SGDLS, CDR2 YYNGEE. The V and J ends lost 0 bases and 7 bases respectively, with 9 bases between them. CDR3 size: 13 residues. Material: peripheral blood, obtained from a patient treated with radiotherapy plus ipilimumab. This chain connects TRBV9 to TRBJ2-3; D not resolved. This sequence was found in a human donor with non-small cell lung cancer who had stable disease on radiotherapy plus ipilimumab. The CDR3 bases are TGTGCCAGCAGCGTAGTCGGCGGAAATACGCAGTATTTT. This codes for CASSVVGGNTQYF. The variable domain in full, with the rest retrieved from reference TRBV9 and TRBJ2-3, is DSGVTQTPKHLITATGQRVTLRCSPRSGDLSVYWYQQSLDQGLQFLIQYYNGEERAKGNILERFSAQQFPDLHSELNLSSLELGDSALYFCASSVVGGNTQYFGPGTRLTVL.